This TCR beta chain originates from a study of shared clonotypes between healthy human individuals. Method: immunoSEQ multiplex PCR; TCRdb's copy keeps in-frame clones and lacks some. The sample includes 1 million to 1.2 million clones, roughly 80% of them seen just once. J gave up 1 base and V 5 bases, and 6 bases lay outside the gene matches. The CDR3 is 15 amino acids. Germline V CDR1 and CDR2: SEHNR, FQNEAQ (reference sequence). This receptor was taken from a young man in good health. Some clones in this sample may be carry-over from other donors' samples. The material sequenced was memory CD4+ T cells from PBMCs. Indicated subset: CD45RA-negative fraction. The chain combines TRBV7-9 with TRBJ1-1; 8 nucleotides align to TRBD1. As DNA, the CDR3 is TGTGCCAGCAGCGGTAGGGGACAGGCGAACACTGAAGCTTTCTTT. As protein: CASSGRGQANTEAFF. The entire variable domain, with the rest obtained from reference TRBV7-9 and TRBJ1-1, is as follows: DTGVSQNPRHKITKRGQNVTFRCDPISEHNRLYWYRQTLGQGPEFLTYFQNEAQLEKSRLLSDRFSAERPKGSFSTLEIQRTEQGDSAMYLCASSGRGQANTEAFFGQGTRLTVV.